These T cell receptor beta chains were read from a single sample in a study of OX40 agonist ivuxolimab in advanced cancers. Sequenced by immunoSEQ multiplex PCR; TCRdb stores in-frame clones only, minus some. The sample lists about 89,000 clones; roughly 91% were seen once. The material sequenced was CD4+ or CD8+ T cells sorted from blood, taken in a trial of the OX40 agonist ivuxolimab. Every receptor here comes from an adult with an advanced solid tumor such as melanoma, head and neck, liver or kidney cancer. Both conserved end residues are part of each CDR3. Fields, in order: V gene, J gene, clone size, D gene, CDR3 protein, CDR3 DNA. D genes are given only for firm matches. Not every row has a clone size; where given, it reads once, few, many or a size class.

>TRBV5-4|TRBJ2-7|.|.
CASTSGLSSYEQYF
TGTGCCAGCACCTCGGGTTTGAGCTCCTACGAGCAGTACTTC
>TRBV7-6|TRBJ2-7|.|TRBD2
CASSLGGPGLAGEQYF
TGTGCCAGCAGCTTAGGAGGTCCGGGACTAGCAGGCGAGCAGTACTTC
>TRBV18|TRBJ2-7|.|.
CASSPGQGRVSYEQYF
TGTGCCAGCTCACCGGGGCAGGGTAGGGTCTCCTACGAGCAGTACTTC
>TRBV7-3|TRBJ1-2|.|TRBD1
CASSSEPGDRGIGYTF
TGTGCCAGCAGCTCAGAACCCGGGGACAGGGGAATTGGCTACACCTTC
>TRBV18|TRBJ1-1|.|.
CASSQGHLEAFF
TGTGCCAGCTCACAGGGACACCTTGAAGCTTTCTTT
>TRBV7-9|TRBJ2-7|once|.
CASTPNPEDEQYF
TGTGCCAGCACCCCGAATCCAGAGGACGAGCAGTACTTC
>TRBV16|TRBJ1-1|.|.
CASSRSQARNTEAFF
TGTGCCAGCAGCCGTAGTCAGGCACGGAACACTGAAGCTTTCTTT
>TRBV11-2|TRBJ1-5|.|.
CASSLGGVWVNQPQHF
TGTGCCAGCAGCTTAGGGGGAGTGTGGGTGAATCAGCCCCAGCATTTT
>TRBV10-3|TRBJ2-1|.|TRBD1
CAISEKGQGDYNEQFF
TGTGCCATCAGTGAAAAGGGGCAGGGGGACTACAATGAGCAGTTCTTC
>TRBV9|TRBJ2-3|.|.
CASTDLTSTDTQYF
TGTGCCAGCACGGACTTAACTAGCACAGATACGCAGTATTTT
>TRBV11-2|TRBJ2-5|.|.
CASSLIGEPGETQYF
TGTGCCAGCAGCTTAATTGGGGAGCCTGGAGAGACCCAGTACTTC
>TRBV6-5|TRBJ2-5|.|.
CASSYLAEETQYF
TGTGCCAGCAGTTATTTAGCGGAAGAGACCCAGTACTTC
>TRBV6-5|TRBJ1-1|.|TRBD1
CASSNAGGTNTEAFF
TGTGCCAGCAGTAATGCAGGGGGCACGAACACTGAAGCTTTCTTT
>TRBV19|TRBJ2-1|once|TRBD1
CATSGQGAMEQFF
TGTGCCACTTCGGGACAGGGGGCAATGGAGCAGTTCTTC
>TRBV4-3|TRBJ1-5|.|.
CASSQEGGPNQPQHF
TGCGCCAGCAGCCAAGAGGGCGGCCCCAATCAGCCCCAGCATTTT
>TRBV27|TRBJ2-1|.|.
CASSPGGPFFEQFF
TGTGCCAGCAGCCCCGGGGGGCCGTTTTTTGAGCAGTTCTTC
>TRBV7-2|TRBJ1-6|.|TRBD1
CASSLALIGQGDSSPLHF
TGTGCCAGCAGCTTAGCCCTCATCGGACAGGGCGATAGTTCACCCCTCCACTTT
>TRBV4-3|TRBJ2-7|once|TRBD2
CASSQDVGGSPYEQYF
TGCGCCAGCAGCCAAGATGTTGGCGGGAGTCCCTACGAGCAGTACTTC
>TRBV7-2|TRBJ2-1|.|TRBD1
CASRPGTGSSGYNEQFF
TGTGCCAGCAGGCCAGGGACAGGGAGTTCGGGCTACAATGAGCAGTTCTTC
>TRBV11-3|TRBJ2-3|.|.
CASSQGGSTDTQYF
TGTGCCAGCAGCCAGGGGGGGAGCACAGATACGCAGTATTTT
>TRBV28|TRBJ1-1|.|TRBD1
CASRIITAGTANTEAFF
TGTGCCAGCAGAATAATTACTGCCGGGACAGCGAACACTGAAGCTTTCTTT
>TRBV7-8|TRBJ2-7|.|TRBD1
CASGQTGTGLFEQYF
TGTGCCAGCGGACAGACCGGGACAGGGTTATTCGAGCAGTACTTC
>TRBV7-2|TRBJ1-6|.|.
CASSSQGGVDSPLHF
TGTGCCAGCAGCTCACAGGGAGGCGTTGATTCACCCCTCCACTTT
>TRBV11-1|TRBJ2-3|.|.
CASKVLPAGGSDTQYF
TGTGCCAGCAAAGTCCTTCCGGCGGGCGGGTCAGATACGCAGTATTTT
>TRBV27|TRBJ2-5|.|TRBD1
CASSRTGGQETQYF
TGTGCCAGCAGTCGGACAGGGGGCCAAGAGACCCAGTACTTC
>TRBV28|TRBJ1-2|.|.
CASSLATPNYGYTF
TGTGCCAGCAGTCTAGCCACGCCCAACTATGGCTACACCTTC
>TRBV7-2|TRBJ1-4|.|.
CASSSQGPTNEKLFF
TGTGCCAGCAGCTCCCAGGGCCCAACTAATGAAAAACTGTTTTTT
>TRBV6-1|TRBJ2-7|few|TRBD1
CASSEPGQGSYEQYF
TGTGCCAGCAGTGAACCGGGACAGGGTTCCTACGAGCAGTACTTC